The clone carrying this T cell receptor (beta chain) was counted ten times or more. Its antigen is not identified. Trimming removed 3 bases at V and 1 base at J, with 8 bases between. This CDR3 comprises 13 residues. Germline V gene data show CDR1 as SGHRS and CDR2 as YFSETQ. The data were taken from a study of cytomegalovirus exposure and HLA in healthy donors. Study conclusions and caveats: TRBV6-2, TRBV6-3 and other indistinguishable V segments were excluded. As confirmed in vitro, three CMV-associated chains were specific for CMV antigens. Some TCR beta chains (roughly 160 of them) were listed as cytomegalovirus-associated. When analyzed later, the rates of TCR association showed variation by HLA locus, with DRB1 the most and HLA-C the fewest.

The PCR was carried out with 60 Vbeta primers and 13 Jbeta primers. TCRdb's table, derived via immunoSEQ multiplex PCR, lists solely in-frame clones and lacks some. Counted here are around 94,000 clones, 65% to 85% occurring once; the ten biggest clones make up about 2.1%. The receptor was isolated from a young man in good health and CMV-seronegative. The rearrangement links TRBV5-1 to TRBJ2-7, with a possible D match to TRBD1 (6 bases). The sample consisted of PBMCs. The CDR3 loop is CASSWDKSYEQYF. DNA for the CDR3: TGCGCCAGCAGCTGGGACAAGTCCTACGAGCAGTACTTC. Combining the CDR3 with reference TRBV5-1 and TRBJ2-7 gives the whole variable domain KAGVTQTPRYLIKTRGQQVTLSCSPISGHRSVSWYQQTPGQGLQFLFEYFSETQRNKGNFPGRFSGRQFSNSRSEMNVSTLELGDSALYLCASSWDKSYEQYFGPGTRLTVT.